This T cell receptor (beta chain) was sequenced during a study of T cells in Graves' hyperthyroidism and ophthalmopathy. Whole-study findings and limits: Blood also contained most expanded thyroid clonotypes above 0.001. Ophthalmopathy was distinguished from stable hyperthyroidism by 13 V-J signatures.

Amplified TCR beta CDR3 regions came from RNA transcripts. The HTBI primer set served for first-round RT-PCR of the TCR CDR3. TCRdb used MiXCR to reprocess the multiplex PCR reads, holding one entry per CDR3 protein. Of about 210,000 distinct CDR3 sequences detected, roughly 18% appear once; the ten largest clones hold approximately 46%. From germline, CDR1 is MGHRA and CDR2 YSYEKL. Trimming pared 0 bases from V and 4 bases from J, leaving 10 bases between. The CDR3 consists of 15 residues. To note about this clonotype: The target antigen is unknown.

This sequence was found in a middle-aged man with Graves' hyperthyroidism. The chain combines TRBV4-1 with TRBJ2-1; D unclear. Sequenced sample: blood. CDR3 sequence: CASSQERDPYNEQFF. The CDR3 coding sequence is TGCGCCAGCAGCCAAGAGCGAGACCCTTACAATGAGCAGTTCTTC.